This T cell receptor (beta chain) comes out of a study of patients and donors after allogeneic stem cell transplantation. TCRdb reanalysed the RT-PCR reads using MiXCR and keeps one entry per CDR3 protein. The sample records 30,000 to 40,000 distinct CDR3 sequences, roughly a third being singletons. The TCR originated in a human donor who was either an allogeneic HSCT recipient or a stem cell or donor lymphocyte infusion donor (not recorded which). It is not recorded whose cells these are; they may come from a transplant donor. Sequenced sample: blood, either unsorted or a sorted T cell fraction (not recorded which).

The CDR3 DNA follows: TGTGCCAGCAGCTTAGGTCGGGGTGATACGCAGTATTTT. Translation: CASSLGRGDTQYF. This chain connects TRBV11-3 to TRBJ2-3, with D maybe TRBD2 (5 bases). The CDR3 is made up of 13 amino acids. Trimming took off 1 base at V and 6 bases at J, with 8 bases between the two ends. Germline CDR1 is SGHNT and CDR2 is YENEEA. Based on the CDR3 plus reference TRBV11-3 and TRBJ2-3, the full variable domain is EAGVVQSPRYKIIEKKQPVAFWCNPISGHNTLYWYLQNLGQGPELLIRYENEEAVDDSQLPKDRFSAERLKGVDSTLKIQPAELGDSAVYLCASSLGRGDTQYFGPGTRLTVL.